This TCR beta chain was identified in a study of cytomegalovirus exposure and HLA in healthy donors. Overall study results and limits: Apart from CMV serostatus, no immune exposure information was available. As was reported, the HLA-A and HLA-B alleles of most subjects were accurately predicted from TCR beta sequences. Later genetic work tied a missense DCLRE1C variant to beta-chain V and J trimming. In a later analysis, parvovirus B19, influenza, CMV and Epstein-Barr virus appeared linked to several top co-occurrence clusters.

60 Vbeta and 13 Jbeta primers were used in PCR. The data were produced by immunoSEQ multiplex PCR, yet TCRdb's version contains in-frame clones alone and is incomplete. The repertoire holds around 160,000 clones, with roughly 88% as singletons. A word on this clone: Its antigen is currently unknown. The junction differs from germline at one of its ends, possibly a read error.

Germline V CDR1 and CDR2: SGHRS, YFSETQ. This CDR3 spans 17 amino acids. The source material was PBMCs. V is TRBV5-1 and J is TRBJ1-3; TRBD1 matches 8 bases. This clonotype originated in a woman between 18 and 29 years old in good health and CMV-seronegative. CDR3 DNA sequence: TGCACCAGCAGCTTAAAGACAGGGGAAAGCTCTGGAAACACCATATATTTT. Translation gives CTSSLKTGESSGNTIYF.